The entry below gives a single TCR beta chain sequence along with its context. This CDR3 has 16 amino acids. V was clipped by 0 bases and J by 4 bases, with 14 bases between them. Germline values: CDR1 MNHEY, CDR2 SVGEGT. This entry comes from a study of blood T cell repertoires in COVID-19. Study context: The cDNA or gDNA used as material had been derived from T cells, B-cell-depleted T cells, or PBMCs.

Clones were read by immunoSEQ multiplex PCR, and TCRdb kept only the in-frame ones, dropping some. The data show about 230,000 clones, roughly 87% seen once. The chain recombines TRBV6-2 or TRBV6-3 with TRBJ2-3, with D uncertain. The sample consisted of PBMCs or T cells enriched from blood (not recorded which). The TCR comes from a man aged 25-45 years who had recovered from COVID-19. The CDR3 DNA is TGTGCCAGCAGTTACTCGGTCTCTGTACGGTCAGATACGCAGTATTTT. Amino acids: CASSYSVSVRSDTQYF.